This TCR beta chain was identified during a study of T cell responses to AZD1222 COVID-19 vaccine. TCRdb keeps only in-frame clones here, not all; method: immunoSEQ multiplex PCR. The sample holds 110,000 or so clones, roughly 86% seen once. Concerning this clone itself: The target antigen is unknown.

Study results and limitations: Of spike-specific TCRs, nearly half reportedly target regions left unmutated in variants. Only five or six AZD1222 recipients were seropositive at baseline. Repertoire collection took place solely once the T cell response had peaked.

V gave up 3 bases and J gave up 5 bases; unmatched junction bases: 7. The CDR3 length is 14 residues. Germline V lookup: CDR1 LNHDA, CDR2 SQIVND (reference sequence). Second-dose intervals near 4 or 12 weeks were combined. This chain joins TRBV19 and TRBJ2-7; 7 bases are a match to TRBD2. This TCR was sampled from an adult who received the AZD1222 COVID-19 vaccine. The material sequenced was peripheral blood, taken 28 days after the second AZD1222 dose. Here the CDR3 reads CASSIRAGAHEQYF. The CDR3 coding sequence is TGTGCCAGTAGTATTCGGGCGGGAGCGCACGAGCAGTACTTC. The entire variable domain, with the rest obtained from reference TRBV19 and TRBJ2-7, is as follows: DGGITQSPKYLFRKEGQNVTLSCEQNLNHDAMYWYRQDPGQGLRLIYYSQIVNDFQKGDIAEGYSVSREKKESFPLTVTSAQKNPTAFYLCASSIRAGAHEQYFGPGTRLTVT.